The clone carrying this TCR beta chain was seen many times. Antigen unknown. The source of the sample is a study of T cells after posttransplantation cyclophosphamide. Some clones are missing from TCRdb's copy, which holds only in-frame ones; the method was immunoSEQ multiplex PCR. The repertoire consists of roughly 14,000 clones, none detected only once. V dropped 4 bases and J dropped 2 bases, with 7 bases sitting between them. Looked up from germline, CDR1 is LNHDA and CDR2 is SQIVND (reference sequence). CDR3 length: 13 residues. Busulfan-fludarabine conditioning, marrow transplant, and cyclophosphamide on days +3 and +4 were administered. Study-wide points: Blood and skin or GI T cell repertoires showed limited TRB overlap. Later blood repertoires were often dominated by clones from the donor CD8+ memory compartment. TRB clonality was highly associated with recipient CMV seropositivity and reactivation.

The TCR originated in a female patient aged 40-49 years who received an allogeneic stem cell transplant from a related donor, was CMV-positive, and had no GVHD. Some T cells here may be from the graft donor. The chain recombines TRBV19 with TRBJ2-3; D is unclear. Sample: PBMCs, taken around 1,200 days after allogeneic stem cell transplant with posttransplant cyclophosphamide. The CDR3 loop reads CASSSTATDTQYF. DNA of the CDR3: TGTGCCAGTAGTAGTACAGCCACAGATACGCAGTATTTT.